This T cell receptor (beta chain) was identified during a study of blood T cell repertoires in COVID-19. For the study at large: The origin of the acute and convalescent COVID-19 samples was the United States, Italy and Spain. PBMCs, B-cell-depleted T cells, or T cells were the source of the cDNA or gDNA that made up the material.

In the authors' workflow: Researchers report that nucleated cell counts were estimated from reference gene primer amplification. Sequenced by immunoSEQ multiplex PCR; TCRdb stores in-frame clones only, minus some. V, J and clone size were drawn from that table, and D and trimming were deduced from the DNA. The sample shows 250,000 to 350,000 clones, 75% to 90% of them seen only once. The CDR3 covers 14 residues. Trimming took 4 bases from V and 2 from J; bases not matched to a gene: 4. In germline, CDR1 is LGHDT, CDR2 YNNKEL (reference sequence). The clonotype was recovered from a woman aged 45-60 years with COVID-19, enrolled during active disease. The genes are TRBV3-1 (or the pseudogene TRBV3-2) and TRBJ1-2, with 7 bases fitting TRBD1. The sample was peripheral blood. CDR3 bases: TGTGCCAGCAGCCGGGACAGAGAAAACTATGGCTACACCTTC. This sequence encodes CASSRDRENYGYTF.